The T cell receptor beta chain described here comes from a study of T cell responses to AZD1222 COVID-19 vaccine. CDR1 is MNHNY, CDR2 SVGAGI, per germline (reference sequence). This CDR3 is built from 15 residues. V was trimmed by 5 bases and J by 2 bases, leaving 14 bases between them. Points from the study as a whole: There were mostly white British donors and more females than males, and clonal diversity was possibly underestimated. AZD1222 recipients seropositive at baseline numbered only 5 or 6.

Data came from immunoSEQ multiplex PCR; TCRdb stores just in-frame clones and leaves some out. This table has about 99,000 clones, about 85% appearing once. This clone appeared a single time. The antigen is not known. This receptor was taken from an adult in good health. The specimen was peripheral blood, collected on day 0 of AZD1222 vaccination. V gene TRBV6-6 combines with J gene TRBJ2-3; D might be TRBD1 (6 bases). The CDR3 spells CASSKYRASTDTQYF. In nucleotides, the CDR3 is TGTGCCAGCAGTAAGTACAGGGCCTCCACAGATACGCAGTATTTT.